This TCR beta chain was sequenced during a study of blood T cell repertoires in COVID-19. Profiling relied on immunoSEQ multiplex PCR, and the TCRdb table lists in-frame clones only, not all of them. The sample has roughly 500,000 clones, 85% to 90% seen once. V lost 0 bases to trimming and J lost 6 bases; unmatched junction nucleotides: 5. The CDR3 has 16 residues. Germline CDR1 reads MNHEY; CDR2 reads SVGAGI. The receptor comes from a woman in her forties who had recovered from COVID-19. This rearrangement joins TRBV6-5 to TRBJ2-1; TRBD2 agrees at 10 bases. Sequences were obtained from PBMCs or T cells enriched from blood (not recorded which). The CDR3 loop is CASSYSVAGGVNEQFF. CDR3 sequence (DNA): TGTGCCAGCAGTTACTCGGTAGCGGGAGGCGTCAATGAGCAGTTCTTC.